This TCR beta chain was documented in a study of Ad26.COV2.S vaccination and SARS-CoV-2 variants. Study background: The vaccine Ad26.COV2.S was put into the muscle once, or twice with 56 days between.

Treatment given: some 20 received Ad26.COV2.S at low or high dose, single or two shots; about 5 received placebo; per-sample allocation not given. Sampling happened 63 days after the first vaccine or placebo injection. Expressing Wuhan-strain SARS-CoV-2 spike, an Ad26 vector served as the vaccine. Assay used: immunoSEQ multiplex PCR; TCRdb lists only in-frame clones, some missing. This sample yields around 340,000 clones, of which 86% are seen a single time; about 10% belongs to the top ten. Trimming stripped 0 bases from V and 6 bases from J, with 15 bases between. CDR1 LGHNA and CDR2 YSLEER come from the germline V gene. The CDR3 totals 15 residues.

The TCR originated in a person between 18 and 65 years old who received the Ad26.COV2.S COVID-19 vaccine or a placebo. The source material was peripheral blood, sampled in a trial of Ad26.COV2.S vaccine versus placebo. V gene TRBV4-3 combines with J gene TRBJ2-7; a possible D gene is TRBD1 (5 bases). The CDR3 protein is CASSQDLARAAEQYF. The CDR3 DNA reads as TGCGCCAGCAGCCAAGATCTGGCCAGGGCGGCCGAGCAGTACTTC.